Listed below are T cell receptor beta chains from one sample, sequenced in a study of spatial heterogeneity in lung cancer. Via MiXCR, TCRdb re-called the 5' RACE reads, giving one row per CDR3 protein. The sample comprises roughly 120,000 distinct CDR3 sequences, 9% to 15% of which are singletons, and roughly 17% rests with the top ten. Sample: PBMCs, taken at follow-up. Source of these receptors: a male donor with early-stage non-small cell lung cancer. Each CDR3 is given with its conserved first and last residue. A D gene is named only where the DNA matches it firmly. Rows may omit the clone size; those that give it use once, few, many or a size class.

J gene	D gene	clone size	V gene	CDR3 DNA	CDR3 protein
TRBJ2-3	TRBD2	few	TRBV6-2/TRBV6-3	TGTGCCTCCTGGACTAGCGGGGTTACCGATACGCAGTATTTT	CASWTSGVTDTQYF
TRBJ1-2	-	-	TRBV7-9	TGTGCCAGCAGCCGGCCACGGGGAGATGGCTACACCTTC	CASSRPRGDGYTF
TRBJ1-1	-	-	TRBV11-2	TGTGCCAGCACCGTCGGGGGAAGTACTGAAGCTTTCTTT	CASTVGGSTEAFF
TRBJ2-5	-	few	TRBV28	TGTGCCAGCAGTTCAAGTGGCAGGGTATACGAGACCCAGTACTTC	CASSSSGRVYETQYF
TRBJ2-7	TRBD1	-	TRBV20-1	TGCAGTGCTTTCCGGGACAGAAGGGCGCAGGAGCAGTACTTC	CSAFRDRRAQEQYF
TRBJ2-2	TRBD1	-	TRBV5-1	TGCGCCAGCATCCTAGACAGGGTGGAGAACACCGGGGAGCTGTTTTTT	CASILDRVENTGELFF
TRBJ1-5	-	-	TRBV19	TGTGCCAGCCTGGGAAGGAGCAATCAGCCCCAGCATTTT	CASLGRSNQPQHF
TRBJ1-6	-	many	TRBV28	TGTGCCAGCAGCCAAACCAGCTCCTATAATTCACCCCTCCACTTT	CASSQTSSYNSPLHF
TRBJ1-2	-	-	TRBV7-2	TGTGCCAGCAGCTTCCGTGACACAGGGTTAGGTGGCTACACCTTC	CASSFRDTGLGGYTF
TRBJ2-1	-	few	TRBV18	TGTGCCAGCTCACCACCGAGAGGGGAAATTTCGTACAATGAGCAGTTCTTC	CASSPPRGEISYNEQFF
TRBJ1-2	-	-	TRBV5-6	TGTGCCAGCAGCTTGGGAGGGCCCACGAATACAAACTATGGCTACACCTTC	CASSLGGPTNTNYGYTF
TRBJ1-1	-	-	TRBV3-1	TGTGCCAGCAGCCAAGAAGGGAGGGGAAAAGCTTTCTTT	CASSQEGRGKAFF
TRBJ2-3	-	few	TRBV7-8	TGTGCCAGCAGCAAACGACGAGTCCAACGCACAGATACGCAGTATTTT	CASSKRRVQRTDTQYF
TRBJ2-5	-	few	TRBV5-1	TGCGCCAGCAGCTTGGCAGGCAGGGAGGTTGAGACCCAGTACTTC	CASSLAGREVETQYF
TRBJ1-2	-	-	TRBV12-3/TRBV12-4	TGTGCCAGCAGTTTCCGGCCCCGCCTAGGGGGCTACACCTTC	CASSFRPRLGGYTF
TRBJ1-3	-	few	TRBV27	TGTGCCAGCAGTTTATCCGGACGGGGGAGCTCTGGAAACACCATATATTTT	CASSLSGRGSSGNTIYF
TRBJ2-3	TRBD2	few	TRBV27	TGTGCCACCCAGCGGGGTGGTGGAGATACGCAGTATTTT	CATQRGGGDTQYF
TRBJ2-7	-	-	TRBV7-2	TGTGCCAGCAGCTTAGGGGGCGTATTTCCCTACGAGCAGTACTTC	CASSLGGVFPYEQYF
TRBJ2-2	-	-	TRBV6-2/TRBV6-3	TGTGCCAGCAGGGAAGGGACCCTTATTCCCACCGGGGAGCTGTTTTTT	CASREGTLIPTGELFF
TRBJ2-7	TRBD1	many	TRBV27	TGTGCCAGCCGCCCTAATGGGGCAGGGGGCGCTCACTTC	CASRPNGAGGAHF